What follows are 5 T cell receptor beta chains derived from one specimen sequenced in a study of EBV T-cell therapy then PD-1 blockade in nasopharyngeal carcinoma. What these receptors recognize is not known. Treatment denoted: AdE1-LMPpoly-expanded autologous EBV-specific T-cell therapy followed by anti-PD-1 nivolumab. TCRdb keeps only in-frame clones here, not all; method: immunoSEQ multiplex PCR. Of about 23,000 clones in the sample, about 87% were seen once. The starting material was CD8+ T cells from blood, obtained at roughly day 60 from a patient whose treatment included autologous EBV-specific T cells and nivolumab. The origin of the receptors is a man aged 35 to 55 with nasopharyngeal carcinoma.

The V gene is TRBV5-1, the J gene TRBJ1-2; no definite D call. Germline V gene data show CDR1 as SGHRS and CDR2 as YFSETQ. The CDR3 runs to 15 residues. V lost 0 bases and J lost 0, with 9 bases in between. For the CDR3, the DNA is TGCGCCAGCAGCTTGGCCATCTCGGCTAACTATGGCTACACCTTC. Protein sequence: CASSLAISANYGYTF.

This clone was seen just once. This chain uses TRBV7-9 with TRBJ1-2; 7 bases match TRBD1. The V and J ends lost 5 bases and 9 bases, in that order; junction bases with no gene match: 12. This CDR3 has 14 residues. Germline lookup yields CDR1 SEHNR and CDR2 FQNEAQ (reference sequence). The CDR3 sequence is CASSPKLDRVCYTF. The DNA for the CDR3 is TGTGCCAGCAGCCCCAAACTCGACAGGGTCTGCTACACCTTC.

The chain links TRBV28 to TRBJ2-2, with D perhaps matching TRBD2 (5 bases). CDR1 is MDHEN and CDR2 is SYDVKM in the germline V gene. Between the trimmed V and J ends, which lost 3 bases and 7 bases, there was a span of 12 bases. The CDR3 sequence is 14 residues long. As DNA, the CDR3 is TGTGCCAGCAGTTTCGCTCGAGGAGGCGGGGAGCTGTTTTTT. Protein sequence: CASSFARGGGELFF.

The CDR3, as DNA: TGTGCCTGGAGTCTGGGGTCGTCCTACGAGCAGTACTTC. This sequence encodes CAWSLGSSYEQYF. J is TRBJ2-7 and V is TRBV30, with D uncertain. The CDR3 is 13 residues long. Germline V gene lookup returns CDR1 GTSNPN and CDR2 SVGIG (reference sequence). Trimming stripped 2 bases from V and 1 base from J, with 9 bases between.

This clone has only one observation. In DNA form, the CDR3 reads TGTGCCTGGACCAGTACGTGGGATGAGCAGTTCTTC. It is translated as CAWTSTWDEQFF. The chain recombines TRBV30 with TRBJ2-1; unclear D gene. The CDR3 runs to 12 residues. CDR1 and CDR2 from the germline V gene are GTSNPN and SVGIG (reference sequence). Trimming stripped 4 bases from V and 8 bases from J, with 12 bases between.